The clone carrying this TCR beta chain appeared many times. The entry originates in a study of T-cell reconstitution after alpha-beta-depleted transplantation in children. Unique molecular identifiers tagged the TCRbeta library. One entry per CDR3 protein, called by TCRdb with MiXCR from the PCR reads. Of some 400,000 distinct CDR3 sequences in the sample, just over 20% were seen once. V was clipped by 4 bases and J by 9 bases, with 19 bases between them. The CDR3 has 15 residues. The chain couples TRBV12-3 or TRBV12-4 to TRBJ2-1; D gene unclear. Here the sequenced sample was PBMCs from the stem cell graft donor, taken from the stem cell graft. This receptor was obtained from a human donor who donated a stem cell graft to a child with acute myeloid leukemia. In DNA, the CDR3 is TGTGCCAGCAGTTCCGGTGGGAAACGTCCGGGTGAGCAGTTCTTC. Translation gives CASSSGGKRPGEQFF.